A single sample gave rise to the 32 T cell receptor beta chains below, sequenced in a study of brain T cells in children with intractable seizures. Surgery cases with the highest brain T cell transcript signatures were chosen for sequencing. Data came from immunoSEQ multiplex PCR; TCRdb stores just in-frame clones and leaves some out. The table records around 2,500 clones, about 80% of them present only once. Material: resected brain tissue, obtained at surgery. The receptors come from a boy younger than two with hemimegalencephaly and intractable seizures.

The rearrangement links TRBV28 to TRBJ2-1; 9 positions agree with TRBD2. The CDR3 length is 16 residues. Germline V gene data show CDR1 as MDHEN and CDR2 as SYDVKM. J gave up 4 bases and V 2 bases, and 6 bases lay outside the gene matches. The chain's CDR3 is CASSLRRLAVYNEQFF. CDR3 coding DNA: TGTGCCAGCAGTTTACGGCGACTAGCGGTGTACAATGAGCAGTTCTTC.

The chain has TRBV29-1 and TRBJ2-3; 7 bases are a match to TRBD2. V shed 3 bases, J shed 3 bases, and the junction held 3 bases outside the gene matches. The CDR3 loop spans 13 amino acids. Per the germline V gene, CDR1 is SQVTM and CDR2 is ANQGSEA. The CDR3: CSVEQGGTDTQYF. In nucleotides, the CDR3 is TGCAGCGTTGAGCAGGGAGGGACAGATACGCAGTATTTT.

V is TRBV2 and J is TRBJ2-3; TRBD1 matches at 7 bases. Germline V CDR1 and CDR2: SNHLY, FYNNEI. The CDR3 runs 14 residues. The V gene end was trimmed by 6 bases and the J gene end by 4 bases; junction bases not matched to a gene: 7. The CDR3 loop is CASSRNRGADTQYF. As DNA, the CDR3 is TGTGCCAGCAGCCGTAACAGGGGTGCAGATACGCAGTATTTT.

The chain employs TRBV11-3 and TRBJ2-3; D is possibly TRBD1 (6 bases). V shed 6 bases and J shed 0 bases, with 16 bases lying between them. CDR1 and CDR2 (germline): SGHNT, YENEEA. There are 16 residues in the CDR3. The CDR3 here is CASSPQGRTSTDTQYF. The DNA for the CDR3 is TGTGCCAGCAGTCCACAGGGACGGACTAGCACAGATACGCAGTATTTT.

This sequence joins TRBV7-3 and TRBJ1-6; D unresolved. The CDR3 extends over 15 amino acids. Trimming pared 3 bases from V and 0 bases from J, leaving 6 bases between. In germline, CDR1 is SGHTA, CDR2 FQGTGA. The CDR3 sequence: CASSFRTSYNSPLHF. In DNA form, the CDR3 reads TGTGCCAGCAGCTTCCGGACCTCCTATAATTCACCCCTCCACTTT.

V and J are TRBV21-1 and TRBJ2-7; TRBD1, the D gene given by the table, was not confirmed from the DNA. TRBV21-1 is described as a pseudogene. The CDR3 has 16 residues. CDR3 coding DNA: TGTGCCAGCAGCAAAGTACCCCGACAGGGGGCCTACGAGCAGTACTTC. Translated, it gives CASSKVPRQGAYEQYF.

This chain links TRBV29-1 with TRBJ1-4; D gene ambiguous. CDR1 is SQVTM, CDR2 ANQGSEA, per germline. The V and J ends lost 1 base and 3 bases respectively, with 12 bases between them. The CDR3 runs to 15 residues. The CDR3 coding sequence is TGCAGCGTTGAAGCTGGGGTAATGGCTAATGAAAAACTGTTTTTT. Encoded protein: CSVEAGVMANEKLFF.

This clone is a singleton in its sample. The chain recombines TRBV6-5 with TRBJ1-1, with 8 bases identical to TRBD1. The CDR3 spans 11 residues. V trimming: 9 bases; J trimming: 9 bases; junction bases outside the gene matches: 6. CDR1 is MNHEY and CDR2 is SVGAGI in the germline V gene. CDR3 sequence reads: CASTRTGKAFF. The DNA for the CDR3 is TGTGCCAGTACTCGGACAGGGAAAGCTTTCTTT.

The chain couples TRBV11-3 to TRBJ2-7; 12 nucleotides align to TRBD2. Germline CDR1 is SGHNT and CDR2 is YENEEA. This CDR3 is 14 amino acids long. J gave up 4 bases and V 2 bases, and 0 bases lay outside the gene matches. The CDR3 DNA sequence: TGTGCCAGCAGCTTACTAGCGGGAGGGTACGAGCAGTACTTC. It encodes CASSLLAGGYEQYF.

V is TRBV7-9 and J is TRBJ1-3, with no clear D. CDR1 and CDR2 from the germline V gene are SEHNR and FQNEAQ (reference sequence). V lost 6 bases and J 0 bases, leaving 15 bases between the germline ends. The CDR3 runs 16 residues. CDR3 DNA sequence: TGTGCCAGCAGTGGATACTCCAGCTTCTCTGGAAACACCATATATTTT. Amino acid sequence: CASSGYSSFSGNTIYF.

The CDR3 here is CASSVFGQRALSSGNTIYF. CDR3 nucleotides: TGTGCCAGCAGCGTCTTCGGACAGCGAGCCTTAAGCTCTGGAAACACCATATATTTT. The V gene is TRBV9, the J gene TRBJ1-3; D is possibly TRBD1 (6 bases). The CDR3 is made up of 19 amino acids. V was cut by 2 bases and J by 0 bases, with 21 bases left in between. Germline CDR1 and CDR2: SGDLS and YYNGEE.

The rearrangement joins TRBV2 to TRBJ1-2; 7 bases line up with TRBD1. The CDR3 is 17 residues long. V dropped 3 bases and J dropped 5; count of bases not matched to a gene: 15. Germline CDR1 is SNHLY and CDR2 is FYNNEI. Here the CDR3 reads CASSDNVDTGVRYGYTF. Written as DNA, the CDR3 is TGTGCCAGCAGTGATAATGTCGACACAGGGGTTAGGTATGGCTACACCTTC. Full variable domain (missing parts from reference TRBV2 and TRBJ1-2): EPEVTQTPSHQVTQMGQEVILRCVPISNHLYFYWYRQILGQKVEFLVSFYNNEISEKSEIFDDQFSVERPDGSNFTLKIRSTKLEDSAMYFCASSDNVDTGVRYGYTFGSGTRLTVV.

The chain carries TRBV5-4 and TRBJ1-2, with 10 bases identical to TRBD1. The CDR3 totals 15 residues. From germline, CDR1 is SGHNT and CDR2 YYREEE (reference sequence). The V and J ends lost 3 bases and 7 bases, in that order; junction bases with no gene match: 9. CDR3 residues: CASSWGQGSAIGYTF. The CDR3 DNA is TGTGCCAGCAGCTGGGGACAGGGGAGTGCGATTGGCTACACCTTC.

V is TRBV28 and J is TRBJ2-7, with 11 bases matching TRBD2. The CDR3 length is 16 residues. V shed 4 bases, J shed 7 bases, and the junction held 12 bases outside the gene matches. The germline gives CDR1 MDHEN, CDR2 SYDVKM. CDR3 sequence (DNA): TGTGCCAGCAGTTCGAGGTTTAGCGGGAGGGCGAGTGAGCAGTACTTC. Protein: CASSSRFSGRASEQYF.

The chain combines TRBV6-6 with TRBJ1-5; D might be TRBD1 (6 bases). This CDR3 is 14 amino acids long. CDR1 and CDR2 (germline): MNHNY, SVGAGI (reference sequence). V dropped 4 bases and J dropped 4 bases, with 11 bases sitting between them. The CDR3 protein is CASSLGTYNQPQHF. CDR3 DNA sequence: TGTGCCAGCAGTTTAGGGACATATAATCAGCCCCAGCATTTT.

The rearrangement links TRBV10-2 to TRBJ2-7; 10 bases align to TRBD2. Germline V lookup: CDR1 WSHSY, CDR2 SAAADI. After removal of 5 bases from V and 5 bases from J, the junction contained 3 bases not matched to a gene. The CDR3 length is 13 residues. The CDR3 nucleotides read TGCGCCAGCAGTATACTAGCGGGAAACGAGCAGTACTTC. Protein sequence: CASSILAGNEQYF.

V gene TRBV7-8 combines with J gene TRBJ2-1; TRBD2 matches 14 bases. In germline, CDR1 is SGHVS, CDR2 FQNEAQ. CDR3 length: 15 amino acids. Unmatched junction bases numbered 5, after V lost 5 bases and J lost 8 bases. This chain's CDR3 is CASSRSGLAGDEQFF. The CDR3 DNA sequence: TGTGCCAGCAGCCGATCGGGACTAGCGGGAGATGAGCAGTTCTTC.

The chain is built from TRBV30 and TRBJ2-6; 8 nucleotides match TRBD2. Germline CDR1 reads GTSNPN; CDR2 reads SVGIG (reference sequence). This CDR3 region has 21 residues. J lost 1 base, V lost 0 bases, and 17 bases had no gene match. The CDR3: CAWSVPPGPGLVPSGANVLTF. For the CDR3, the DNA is TGTGCCTGGAGTGTCCCCCCGGGACCGGGACTAGTTCCATCTGGGGCCAACGTCCTGACTTTC.

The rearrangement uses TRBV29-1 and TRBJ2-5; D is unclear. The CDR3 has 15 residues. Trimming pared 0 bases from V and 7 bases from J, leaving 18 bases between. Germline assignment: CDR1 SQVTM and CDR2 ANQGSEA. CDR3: CSVEDLERWGSTQYF. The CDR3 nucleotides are TGCAGCGTTGAAGATCTTGAGAGATGGGGTTCGACCCAGTACTTC.

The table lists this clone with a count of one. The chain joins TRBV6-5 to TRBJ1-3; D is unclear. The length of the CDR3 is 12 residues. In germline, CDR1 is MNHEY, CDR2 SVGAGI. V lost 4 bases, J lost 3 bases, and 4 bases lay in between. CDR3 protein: CASSSDGNTIYF. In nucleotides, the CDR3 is TGTGCCAGCAGTTCCGATGGAAACACCATATATTTT.

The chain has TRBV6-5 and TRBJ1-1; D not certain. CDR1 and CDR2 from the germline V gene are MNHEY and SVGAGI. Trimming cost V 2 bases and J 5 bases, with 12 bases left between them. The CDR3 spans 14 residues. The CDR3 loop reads CASSYGRIRTEAFF. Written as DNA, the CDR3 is TGTGCCAGCAGTTACGGGCGGATAAGGACTGAAGCTTTCTTT.

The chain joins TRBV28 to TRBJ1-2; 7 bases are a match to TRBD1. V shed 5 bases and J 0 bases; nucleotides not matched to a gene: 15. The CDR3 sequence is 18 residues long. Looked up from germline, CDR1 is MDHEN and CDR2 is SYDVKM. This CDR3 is CASSNLPLGDSPNYGYTF. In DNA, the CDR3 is TGTGCCAGCAGTAATCTACCCTTGGGGGACAGCCCTAACTATGGCTACACCTTC.

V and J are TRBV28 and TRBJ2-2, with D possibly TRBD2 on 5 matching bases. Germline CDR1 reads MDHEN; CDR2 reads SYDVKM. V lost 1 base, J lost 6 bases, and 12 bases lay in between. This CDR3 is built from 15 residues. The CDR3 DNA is TGTGCCAGCAGTTTATTTCGACGGAGGTCCGGGGAGCTGTTTTTT. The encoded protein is CASSLFRRRSGELFF.

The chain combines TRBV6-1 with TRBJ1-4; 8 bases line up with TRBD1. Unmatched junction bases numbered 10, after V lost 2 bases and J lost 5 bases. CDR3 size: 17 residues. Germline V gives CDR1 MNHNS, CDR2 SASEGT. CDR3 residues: CASSEWAGGGLNEKLFF. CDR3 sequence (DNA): TGTGCCAGCAGTGAATGGGCAGGGGGCGGTTTAAATGAAAAACTGTTTTTT.

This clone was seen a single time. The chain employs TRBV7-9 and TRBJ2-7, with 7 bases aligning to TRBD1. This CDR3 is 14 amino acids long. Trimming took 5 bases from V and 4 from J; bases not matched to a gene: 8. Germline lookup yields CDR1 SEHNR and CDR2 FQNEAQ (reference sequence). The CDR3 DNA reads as TGTGCCAGCAGCCGCGACAGGGAAGGTTACGAGCAGTACTTC. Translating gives CASSRDREGYEQYF.

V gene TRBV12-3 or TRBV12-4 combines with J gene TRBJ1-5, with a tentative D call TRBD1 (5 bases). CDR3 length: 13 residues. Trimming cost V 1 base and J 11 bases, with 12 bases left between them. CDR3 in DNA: TGTGCCAGCAGTTTAGGCGGGGGTGGAACCCAGCATTTT. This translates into CASSLGGGGTQHF.

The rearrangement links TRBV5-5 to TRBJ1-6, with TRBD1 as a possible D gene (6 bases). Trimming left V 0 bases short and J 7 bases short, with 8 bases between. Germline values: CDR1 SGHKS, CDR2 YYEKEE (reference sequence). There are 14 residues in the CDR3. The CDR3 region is CASSLAGANSPLHF. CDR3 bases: TGTGCCAGCAGCTTGGCGGGGGCGAATTCACCCCTCCACTTT.

The CDR3 protein is CASSKAGADTQYF. The CDR3 bases are TGTGCCAGTAGTAAGGCAGGGGCAGATACGCAGTATTTT. This chain joins TRBV19 and TRBJ2-3; weak D call: TRBD1 (6 bases). The CDR3 consists of 13 residues. The V and J ends lost 4 bases and 4 bases respectively, with 9 bases between them. CDR1 is LNHDA, CDR2 SQIVND, per germline (reference sequence).

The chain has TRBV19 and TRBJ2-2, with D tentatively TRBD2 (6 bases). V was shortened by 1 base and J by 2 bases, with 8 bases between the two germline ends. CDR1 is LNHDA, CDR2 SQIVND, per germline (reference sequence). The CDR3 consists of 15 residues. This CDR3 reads CASSIGGLNTGELFF. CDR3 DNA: TGTGCCAGTAGTATAGGGGGACTCAACACCGGGGAGCTGTTTTTT.

The CDR3 protein is CASSQVGGVFNEQFF. DNA of the CDR3: TGTGCCAGCAGCCAAGTGGGGGGAGTCTTCAATGAGCAGTTCTTC. The chain couples TRBV3-1 (or the pseudogene TRBV3-2) to TRBJ2-1; tentative D call: TRBD2 (6 bases). CDR1 and CDR2 (germline): LGHDT, YNNKEL (reference sequence). Deletions cut 1 base from V and 6 bases from J, with 13 bases between. The CDR3 is made up of 15 amino acids.

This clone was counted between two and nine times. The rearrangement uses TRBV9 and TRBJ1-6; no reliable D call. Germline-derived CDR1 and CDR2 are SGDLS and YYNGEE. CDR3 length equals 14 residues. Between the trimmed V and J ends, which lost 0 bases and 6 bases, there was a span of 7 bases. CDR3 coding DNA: TGTGCCAGCAGCGTAGCCGGGCCTAATTCACCCCTCCACTTT. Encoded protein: CASSVAGPNSPLHF.

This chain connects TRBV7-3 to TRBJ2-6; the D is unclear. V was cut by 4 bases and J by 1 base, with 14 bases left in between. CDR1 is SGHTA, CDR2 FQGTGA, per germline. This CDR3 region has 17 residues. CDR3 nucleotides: TGTGCCAGCAGCTCGGCACTTGCCTTTTCTGGGGCCAACGTCCTGACTTTC. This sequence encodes CASSSALAFSGANVLTF.